The 2 T cell receptor beta chains listed next were all sequenced from one sample in a study of T cell responses to AZD1222 COVID-19 vaccine. Assay used: immunoSEQ multiplex PCR; TCRdb lists only in-frame clones, some missing. The sample lists more than 140,000 clones; 90% to 95% were seen once. The sample here was peripheral blood, taken on day 0 of MenACWY control vaccination. The receptors shown here come from an adult in good health.

CDR3 sequence (DNA): TGTGCCATCAGTCCCACCGGACAGCGGGAAAAACTGTTTTTT. This encodes CAISPTGQREKLFF. The genes are TRBV10-3 and TRBJ1-4; possible D gene TRBD1, 6 bases. The CDR3 is 14 residues long. With 5 bases removed from V and 8 bases from J, the gap between germline ends came to 15 bases. Germline CDR1 and CDR2: ENHRY and SYGVKD.

This sequence joins TRBV28 and TRBJ2-4, with 8 positions matching TRBD1. V shed 4 bases, J shed 6 bases, and the junction held 17 bases outside the gene matches. Germline lookup yields CDR1 MDHEN and CDR2 SYDVKM. This CDR3 is built from 18 residues. CDR3 in DNA: TGTGCCAGCAGTTCCACCTCCCGACAGGGGTGGCGTTTAAACATTCAGTACTTC. Its translation: CASSSTSRQGWRLNIQYF.